Here is one T cell receptor beta chain with its context. The sample comes from a study of blood T cell repertoires in COVID-19. In germline, CDR1 is SGHAT, CDR2 FQNNGV. V lost 5 bases and J lost 6; bases outside the gene matches: 10. This CDR3 has 15 residues. The study recruited people aged 18 to 89 years across about two dozen US areas. Assay: immunoSEQ multiplex PCR; the TCRdb copy retains only in-frame clones and omits some. The data show 360,000 or so clones, around nine tenths seen once. Source material: PBMCs or T cells enriched from blood (not recorded which). The receptor was derived from a woman aged 25-40 years who had been exposed to COVID-19. V is TRBV11-2 and J is TRBJ2-3, with 8 nucleotides matching TRBD1. CDR3 region: CASSRDRGRLDTQYF. CDR3 DNA sequence: TGTGCCAGCAGCCGCGACAGGGGACGCCTGGATACGCAGTATTTT.